The present T cell receptor beta chain was sequenced within a study of blood T cell repertoires in COVID-19. At the level of the study: The United States, Italy and Spain supplied acute and convalescent COVID-19 samples.

CDR3 length: 17 residues. V lost 4 bases, J lost 4 bases, and 20 bases lay in between. Per the germline V gene, CDR1 is KGHDR and CDR2 is SFDVKD. In the study's own analysis: Amplification from reference gene primers served as the basis for estimated nucleated cell counts. The protocol was immunoSEQ multiplex PCR, while the TCRdb copy is restricted to in-frame clones and leaves out a portion. D and trimming come from the DNA, and the V and J calls and clone size come from that table. The top ten clones hold approximately 15% of a sample with about 83,000 clones, roughly nine tenths of them seen once.

The TCR sequence derives from a woman of 80 years or more with active or convalescent COVID-19. The J gene is TRBJ2-3, the V gene TRBV24-1, with D hard to call. Sequenced: peripheral blood. The CDR3 region has the DNA TGTGCCACCAGTGACCGGATGTCGAGGCCTAACCCAGATACGCAGTATTTT. Its translation: CATSDRMSRPNPDTQYF.